This is a list of T cell receptor beta chains from one sample in a study of identical twins' blood T cells. TCRdb fed the 5' RACE reads into MiXCR, producing one record per CDR3 protein. This sample carries 350,000 to 400,000 distinct CDR3 sequences, over 25% of them seen once, and the ten largest clones take roughly 5.5%. Source material: PBMCs. These receptors were obtained from a woman aged 18 to 50 in good health. CDR3s include the opening cysteine and the closing phenylalanine or tryptophan. D genes are given only for firm matches. Where a row states a size, it is once, few, many or the class of an expanded clone; other rows omit it.

V: TRBV6-2/TRBV6-3
size: many
J: TRBJ2-2
D: .
DNA: TGTGCCAGCAGGGACGGGGAGCTGTTTTTT
CDR3: CASRDGELFF

V: TRBV29-1
size: .
J: TRBJ1-1
D: .
DNA: TGCAGCGTTGGGGTGCAGCCGAACACTGAAGCTTTCTTT
CDR3: CSVGVQPNTEAFF

V: TRBV20-1
size: .
J: TRBJ2-1
D: TRBD2
DNA: TGCAGTTTGAAGCGGGAGGGCCACCTCAATGAGCAGTTCTTC
CDR3: CSLKREGHLNEQFF

V: TRBV5-1
size: few
J: TRBJ1-6
D: .
DNA: TGCGCCAGCAGCTCCCTCAATTCACCCCTCCACTTT
CDR3: CASSSLNSPLHF

V: TRBV29-1
size: .
J: TRBJ1-2
D: .
DNA: TGCAGCGTCAGACGGAACAACTATGGCTACACCTTC
CDR3: CSVRRNNYGYTF

V: TRBV3-1
size: .
J: TRBJ2-1
D: .
DNA: TGTGCCAGCAGCCAAGATACCTGGTACAATGAGCAGTTCTTC
CDR3: CASSQDTWYNEQFF

V: TRBV21-1
size: .
J: TRBJ2-1
D: .
DNA: TGTGCCAGCAGCAAAAGCGGATCGCAGTTCTTC
CDR3: CASSKSGSQFF

V: TRBV11-2
size: .
J: TRBJ2-3
D: TRBD2
DNA: TGTGCCAGCAGCTTAGACCCGGGACTAGTCACAGATACGCAGTATTTT
CDR3: CASSLDPGLVTDTQYF

V: TRBV18
size: .
J: TRBJ2-7
D: .
DNA: TGTGCCAGCTCACCCGAGGCCTTTTTCCTTGGGCAGTACTTC
CDR3: CASSPEAFFLGQYF

V: TRBV20-1
size: .
J: TRBJ1-5
D: TRBD1
DNA: TGCGGTGCGGGGCGGGTCACAGGGGATCAGCCCCAGCATTTT
CDR3: CGAGRVTGDQPQHF

V: TRBV6-1
size: many
J: TRBJ1-5
D: TRBD1
DNA: TGTGCCAGCAGTTATACAGGGGGTAGCAATCAGCCCCAGCATTTT
CDR3: CASSYTGGSNQPQHF

V: TRBV7-9
size: .
J: TRBJ2-1
D: TRBD2
DNA: TGTGCCAGCAGCTTAGTAGCGGGAGGTTCCTATGAGCAGTTCTTC
CDR3: CASSLVAGGSYEQFF

V: TRBV7-8
size: .
J: TRBJ1-4
D: .
DNA: TGTGCCAGCAGCTTAGTTAGGCTGGCTAATGAAAAACTGTTTTTT
CDR3: CASSLVRLANEKLFF

V: TRBV10-3
size: .
J: TRBJ1-6
D: .
DNA: TGTGCCATCAGTACAGGGAGTTCACCCCTCCACTTT
CDR3: CAISTGSSPLHF

V: TRBV5-1
size: few
J: TRBJ1-4
D: .
DNA: TGCGCCAGCGGGGTTCAAGGGGTCACTAATGAAAAACTGTTTTTT
CDR3: CASGVQGVTNEKLFF

V: TRBV3-1
size: many
J: TRBJ2-2
D: .
DNA: TGTGCCAGCAGCCACCTCGACCCCGGGGAGCTGTTTTTT
CDR3: CASSHLDPGELFF

V: TRBV29-1
size: few
J: TRBJ1-5
D: .
DNA: TGCAGCCGAGGGAAGGGACACAATCAGCCCCAGCATTTT
CDR3: CSRGKGHNQPQHF

V: TRBV4-1
size: few
J: TRBJ2-3
D: .
DNA: TGCGCCAGCAGCCAAGCGAGTCCGGATACGCAGTATTTT
CDR3: CASSQASPDTQYF

V: TRBV2
size: few
J: TRBJ1-2
D: .
DNA: TGTGCCAGCAGTGGCTACACCTTC
CDR3: CASSGYTF

V: TRBV5-1
size: .
J: TRBJ2-1
D: TRBD2
DNA: TGCGCCAGCAGCCGCGGGGTAGCGGGAGGAGGATACGATGAGCAGTTCTTC
CDR3: CASSRGVAGGGYDEQFF

V: TRBV29-1
size: many
J: TRBJ1-5
D: .
DNA: TGCAGCGTCGGATCTACAGGTAATCAGCCCCAGCATTTT
CDR3: CSVGSTGNQPQHF

V: TRBV13
size: .
J: TRBJ2-3
D: .
DNA: TGTGCCAGCTCGGGGGGCGCAGATACGCAGTATTTT
CDR3: CASSGGADTQYF

V: TRBV6-2/TRBV6-3
size: once
J: TRBJ1-1
D: .
DNA: TGTGCCGCTTTACGGGGACACCTATCGAACACTGAAGCTTTCTTT
CDR3: CAALRGHLSNTEAFF

V: TRBV20-1
size: .
J: TRBJ2-3
D: TRBD2
DNA: TGCAGTGCTAGAACTGAATGGACTAGCGGGAGCACAGATACGCAGTATTTT
CDR3: CSARTEWTSGSTDTQYF

V: TRBV7-9
size: .
J: TRBJ1-6
D: .
DNA: TGTGCCAGCAGCTTAGGGGCTCGGAATTCACCCCTCCACTTT
CDR3: CASSLGARNSPLHF

V: TRBV6-1
size: .
J: TRBJ2-7
D: .
DNA: TGTGCCAGCTCGGAAGGTAGCGGTTCGTCTGGCGAGCAGTACTTC
CDR3: CASSEGSGSSGEQYF

V: TRBV28
size: .
J: TRBJ2-1
D: TRBD2
DNA: TGTGCCAGCAGCCGACTCGGACTAGCGGCCAATGAGCAGTTCTTC
CDR3: CASSRLGLAANEQFF

V: TRBV19
size: .
J: TRBJ1-5
D: .
DNA: TGTGCCTGTACTATTAGCAATCAGCCCCAGCATTTT
CDR3: CACTISNQPQHF

V: TRBV9
size: many
J: TRBJ2-3
D: .
DNA: TGTGCCAGCAGCGTAGCTAGCGTAGCCACAGATACGCAGTATTTT
CDR3: CASSVASVATDTQYF

V: TRBV7-2
size: .
J: TRBJ2-3
D: .
DNA: TGTGCCAGCAGCTTTTCTCAGGTTCTGGCAGATACGCAGTATTTT
CDR3: CASSFSQVLADTQYF

V: TRBV29-1
size: few
J: TRBJ2-7
D: TRBD2
DNA: TGCAGCGCCGCTTCTTGGACTAGCGGAGTCTACGAGCAGTACTTC
CDR3: CSAASWTSGVYEQYF

V: TRBV19
size: .
J: TRBJ1-2
D: TRBD1
DNA: TGTGCCAGTACCGACAGGGCCCATGGCTACACCTTC
CDR3: CASTDRAHGYTF

V: TRBV7-3
size: .
J: TRBJ1-1
D: .
DNA: TGTGCCAGCAGCCAGGATTCGGGTTTAGTTTTCTTT
CDR3: CASSQDSGLVFF

V: TRBV19
size: once
J: TRBJ2-7
D: .
DNA: TGTGTCAGTAGTGAGACAGGCTCATACTTCTACGAGCAGTACTTC
CDR3: CVSSETGSYFYEQYF

V: TRBV6-2/TRBV6-3
size: .
J: TRBJ1-1
D: .
DNA: TGTGCCAGCAGCCAAGGAGGGGAAGCTTTCTTT
CDR3: CASSQGGEAFF

V: TRBV14
size: .
J: TRBJ2-4
D: TRBD2
DNA: TGTGCCAGCAGCCGTCGCCGGGAGGGGATGAACATTCAGTACTTC
CDR3: CASSRRREGMNIQYF

V: TRBV5-1
size: few
J: TRBJ1-1
D: .
DNA: TGCGCCAGCAGCGCCGTTCGGGGGGCGAACACTGAAGCTTTCTTT
CDR3: CASSAVRGANTEAFF

V: TRBV6-5
size: .
J: TRBJ2-2
D: TRBD1
DNA: TGTGCCAGCAGTTACCAGGGGGCGGGCGGGGAGCTGTTTTTT
CDR3: CASSYQGAGGELFF

V: TRBV2
size: .
J: TRBJ2-5
D: .
DNA: TGTGCCAGCAGTGACCCACCGACTCCGGAGACCCAGTACTTC
CDR3: CASSDPPTPETQYF

V: TRBV3-1
size: .
J: TRBJ2-3
D: .
DNA: TGTGCCAGCAGCCAAGGCTGGGGTCCTAGCACAGATACGCAGTATTTT
CDR3: CASSQGWGPSTDTQYF

V: TRBV29-1
size: many
J: TRBJ1-2
D: TRBD1
DNA: TGCAGCGTTGAACCACAGGGGATCGAGTCTAACTATGGCTACACCTTC
CDR3: CSVEPQGIESNYGYTF

V: TRBV20-1
size: few
J: TRBJ1-1
D: .
DNA: TGCAGTGCTAGATTTCGAAGGCGGGGGGCTGAAGCTTTCTTT
CDR3: CSARFRRRGAEAFF

V: TRBV20-1
size: .
J: TRBJ1-1
D: .
DNA: TGCAGTGCTAGAAACAGGGATTCGAACACTGAAGCTTTCTTT
CDR3: CSARNRDSNTEAFF

V: TRBV5-1
size: many
J: TRBJ1-2
D: TRBD1
DNA: TGCGCCAGCACCCTGACCTTACAGGGGTACGGCTACACCTTC
CDR3: CASTLTLQGYGYTF

V: TRBV29-1
size: many
J: TRBJ1-2
D: .
DNA: TGCAGCGTTGATACCTCTTTCAAGGACGGAAAGTTCTATGGCTACACCTTC
CDR3: CSVDTSFKDGKFYGYTF

V: TRBV5-1
size: few
J: TRBJ1-1
D: .
DNA: TGCGCCAGCAGCTTGGAGTGGGGATATGAAGCTTTCTTT
CDR3: CASSLEWGYEAFF

V: TRBV5-1
size: once
J: TRBJ1-1
D: .
DNA: TGCGCCAGCAGCTCCCCAGGACAGAACACTGAAGCTTTCTTT
CDR3: CASSSPGQNTEAFF

V: TRBV10-3
size: few
J: TRBJ1-1
D: .
DNA: TGTGCCATCAGGGTAACAGGAGGGGGGCTGAACACTGAAGCTTTCTTT
CDR3: CAIRVTGGGLNTEAFF

V: TRBV12-3/TRBV12-4
size: .
J: TRBJ2-2
D: .
DNA: TGTGCCAGCACCTCAACGAACACCGGGGAGCTGTTTTTT
CDR3: CASTSTNTGELFF

V: TRBV20-1
size: .
J: TRBJ1-1
D: TRBD1
DNA: TGCAGTGCTAGTTGGCAGGGGGTCACTGAAGCTTTCTTT
CDR3: CSASWQGVTEAFF

V: TRBV2
size: few
J: TRBJ1-2
D: TRBD1
DNA: TGTGCCAGCAGTGTTTTTGACAGGGATTTACAGGGCTACACCTTC
CDR3: CASSVFDRDLQGYTF

V: TRBV20-1
size: .
J: TRBJ1-1
D: .
DNA: TGCAGTGCTAGAGATCCCGGGTTGGGTACTGAAGCTTTCTTT
CDR3: CSARDPGLGTEAFF

V: TRBV7-7
size: .
J: TRBJ2-7
D: TRBD1
DNA: TGTGCTAGCAGCTCGAACAGGGGCGACGAGCAGTACTTC
CDR3: CASSSNRGDEQYF

V: TRBV7-2
size: many
J: TRBJ1-5
D: .
DNA: TGTGCCAGCAGCCCCAGGGACAGCAATCAGCCCCAGCATTTT
CDR3: CASSPRDSNQPQHF

V: TRBV9
size: few
J: TRBJ2-1
D: TRBD2
DNA: TGTGCCATCCACGGGCTAGCGGGGGGGTACAATGAGCAGTTCTTC
CDR3: CAIHGLAGGYNEQFF